The sequence of this T cell receptor beta chain was determined in a study of cytomegalovirus exposure and HLA in healthy donors. Each donor was healthy, and each was a bone marrow donor. This CDR3 is built from 13 residues. V lost 10 bases and J 3 bases, leaving 15 bases between the germline ends. Germline V gene data show CDR1 as SGHTA and CDR2 as FQGNSA. Study conclusions and caveats: A previous analysis found most TCR beta V segments productive roughly 87% or roughly 30% of the time. With later analysis, a missense DCLRE1C variant became linked to TCR beta V- and J-gene trimming. Looking again later, the authors saw that most CMV-associated TCR beta chains seemed HLA-restricted.

The PCR made use of 60 Vbeta and 13 Jbeta primers. Libraries were prepared by immunoSEQ multiplex PCR; TCRdb keeps only in-frame clonotypes and omits some of them. The table shows roughly 110,000 clones, with roughly four fifths occurring only once. About this clone: The antigen remains undetermined.

Material for sequencing was PBMCs. The rearrangement links TRBV7-2 to TRBJ1-2, with D possibly matching TRBD1 (5 bases). The clonotype was recovered from a woman aged 50 to 60 in good health and CMV-seropositive. CDR3 sequence (DNA): TGTGCCACCGAGGACGGGGGGGACTATGGCTACACCTTC. Encoded protein: CATEDGGDYGYTF.